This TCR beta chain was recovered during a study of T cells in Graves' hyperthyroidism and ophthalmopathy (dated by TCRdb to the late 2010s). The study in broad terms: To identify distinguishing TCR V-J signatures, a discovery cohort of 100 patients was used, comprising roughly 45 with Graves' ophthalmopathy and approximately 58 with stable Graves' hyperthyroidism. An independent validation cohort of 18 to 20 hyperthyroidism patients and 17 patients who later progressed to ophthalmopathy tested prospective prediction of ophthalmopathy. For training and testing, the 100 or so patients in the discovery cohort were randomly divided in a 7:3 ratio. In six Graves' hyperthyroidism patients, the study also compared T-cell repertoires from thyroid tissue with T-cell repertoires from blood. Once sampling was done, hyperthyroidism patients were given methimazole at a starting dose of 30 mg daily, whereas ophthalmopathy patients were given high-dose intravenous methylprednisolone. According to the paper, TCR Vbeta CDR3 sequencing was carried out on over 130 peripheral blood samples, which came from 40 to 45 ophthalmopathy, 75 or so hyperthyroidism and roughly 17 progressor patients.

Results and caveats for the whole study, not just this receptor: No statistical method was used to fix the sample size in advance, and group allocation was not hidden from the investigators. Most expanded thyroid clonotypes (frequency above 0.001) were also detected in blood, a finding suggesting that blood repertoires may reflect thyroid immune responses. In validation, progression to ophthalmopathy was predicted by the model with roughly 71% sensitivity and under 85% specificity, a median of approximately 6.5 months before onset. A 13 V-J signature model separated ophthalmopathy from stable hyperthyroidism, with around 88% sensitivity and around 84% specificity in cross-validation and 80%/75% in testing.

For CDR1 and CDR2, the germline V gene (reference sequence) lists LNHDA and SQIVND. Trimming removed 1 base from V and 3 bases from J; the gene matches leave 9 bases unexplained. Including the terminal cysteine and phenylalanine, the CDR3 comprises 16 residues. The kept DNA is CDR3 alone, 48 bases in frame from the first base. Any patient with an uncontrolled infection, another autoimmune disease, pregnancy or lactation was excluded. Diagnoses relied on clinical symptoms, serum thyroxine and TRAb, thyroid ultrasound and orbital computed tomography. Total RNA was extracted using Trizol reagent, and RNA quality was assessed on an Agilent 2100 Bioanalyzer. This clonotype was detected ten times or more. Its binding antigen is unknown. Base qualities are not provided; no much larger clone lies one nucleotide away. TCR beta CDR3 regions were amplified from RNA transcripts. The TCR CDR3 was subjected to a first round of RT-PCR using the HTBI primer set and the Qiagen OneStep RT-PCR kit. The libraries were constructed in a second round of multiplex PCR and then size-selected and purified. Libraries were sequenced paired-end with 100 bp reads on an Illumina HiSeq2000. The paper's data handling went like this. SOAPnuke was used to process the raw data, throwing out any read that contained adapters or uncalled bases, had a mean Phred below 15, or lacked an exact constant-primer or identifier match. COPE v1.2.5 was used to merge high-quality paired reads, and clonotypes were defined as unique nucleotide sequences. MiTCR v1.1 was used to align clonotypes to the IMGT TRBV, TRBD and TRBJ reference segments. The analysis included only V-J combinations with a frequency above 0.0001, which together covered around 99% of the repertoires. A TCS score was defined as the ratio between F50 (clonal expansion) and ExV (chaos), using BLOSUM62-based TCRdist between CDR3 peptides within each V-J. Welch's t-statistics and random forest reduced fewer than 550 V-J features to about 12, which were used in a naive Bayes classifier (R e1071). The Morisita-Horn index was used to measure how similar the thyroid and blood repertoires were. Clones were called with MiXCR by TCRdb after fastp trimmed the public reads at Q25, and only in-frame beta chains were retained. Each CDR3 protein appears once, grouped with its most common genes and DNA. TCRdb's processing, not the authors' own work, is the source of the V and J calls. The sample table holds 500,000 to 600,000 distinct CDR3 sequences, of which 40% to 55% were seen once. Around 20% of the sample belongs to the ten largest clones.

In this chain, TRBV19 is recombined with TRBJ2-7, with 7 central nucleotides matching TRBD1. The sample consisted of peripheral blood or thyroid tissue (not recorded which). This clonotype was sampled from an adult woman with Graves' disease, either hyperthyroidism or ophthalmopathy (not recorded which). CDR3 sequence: CASSIAGDSGYYEQYF. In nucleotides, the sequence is TGTGCCAGTAGTATAGCCGGGGACAGCGGATACTACGAGCAGTACTTC.